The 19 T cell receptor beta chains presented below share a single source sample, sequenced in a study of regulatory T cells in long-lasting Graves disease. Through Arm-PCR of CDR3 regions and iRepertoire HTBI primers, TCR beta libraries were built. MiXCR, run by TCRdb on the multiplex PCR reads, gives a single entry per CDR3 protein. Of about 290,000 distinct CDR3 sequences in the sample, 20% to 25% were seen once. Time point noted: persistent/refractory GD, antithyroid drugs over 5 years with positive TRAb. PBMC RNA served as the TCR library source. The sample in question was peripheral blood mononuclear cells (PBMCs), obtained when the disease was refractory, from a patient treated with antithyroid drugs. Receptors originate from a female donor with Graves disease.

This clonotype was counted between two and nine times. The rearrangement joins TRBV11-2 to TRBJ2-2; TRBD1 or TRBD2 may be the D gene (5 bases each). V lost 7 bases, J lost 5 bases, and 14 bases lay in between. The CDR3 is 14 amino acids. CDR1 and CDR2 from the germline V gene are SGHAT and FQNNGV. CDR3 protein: CASKVGVDTGELFF. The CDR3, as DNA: TGTGCCAGCAAGGTGGGGGTGGATACCGGGGAGCTGTTTTTT.

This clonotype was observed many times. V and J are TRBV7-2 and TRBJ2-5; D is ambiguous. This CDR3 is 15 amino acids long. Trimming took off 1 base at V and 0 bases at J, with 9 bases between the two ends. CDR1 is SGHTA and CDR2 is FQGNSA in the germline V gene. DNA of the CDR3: TGTGCCAGCAGCTTAGAGTGGGATTACCAAGAGACCCAGTACTTC. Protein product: CASSLEWDYQETQYF.

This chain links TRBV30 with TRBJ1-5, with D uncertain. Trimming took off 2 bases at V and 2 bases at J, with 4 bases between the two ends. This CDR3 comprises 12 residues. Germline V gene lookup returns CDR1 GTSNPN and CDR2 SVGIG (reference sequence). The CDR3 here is CAWSFRNQPQHF. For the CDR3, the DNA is TGTGCCTGGAGTTTCCGCAATCAGCCCCAGCATTTT.

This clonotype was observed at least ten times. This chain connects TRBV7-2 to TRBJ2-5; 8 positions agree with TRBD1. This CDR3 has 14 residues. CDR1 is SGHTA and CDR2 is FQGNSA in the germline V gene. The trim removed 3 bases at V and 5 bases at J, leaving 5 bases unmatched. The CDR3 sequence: CASSFGRDRETQYF. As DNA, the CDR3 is TGTGCCAGCAGCTTCGGCCGGGACAGGGAGACCCAGTACTTC. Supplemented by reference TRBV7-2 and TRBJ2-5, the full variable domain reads GAGVSQSPSNKVTEKGKDVELRCDPISGHTALYWYRQSLGQGLEFLIYFQGNSAPDKSGLPSDRFSAERTGGSVSTLTIQRTQQEDSAVYLCASSFGRDRETQYFGPGTRLLVL.

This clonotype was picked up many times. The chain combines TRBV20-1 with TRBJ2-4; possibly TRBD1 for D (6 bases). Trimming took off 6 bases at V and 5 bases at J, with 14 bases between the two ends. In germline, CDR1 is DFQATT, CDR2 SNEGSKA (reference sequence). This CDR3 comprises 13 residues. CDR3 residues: CSACRGGQNIQYF. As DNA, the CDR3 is TGCAGTGCCTGCAGAGGGGGACAAAACATTCAGTACTTC.

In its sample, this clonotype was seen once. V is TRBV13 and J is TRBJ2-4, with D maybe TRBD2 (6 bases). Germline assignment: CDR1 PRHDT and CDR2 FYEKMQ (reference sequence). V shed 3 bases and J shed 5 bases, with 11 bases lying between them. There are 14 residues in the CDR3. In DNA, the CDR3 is TGTGCCAGCAGCTTGATTGGGGAGGAAAACATTCAGTACTTC. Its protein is CASSLIGEENIQYF.

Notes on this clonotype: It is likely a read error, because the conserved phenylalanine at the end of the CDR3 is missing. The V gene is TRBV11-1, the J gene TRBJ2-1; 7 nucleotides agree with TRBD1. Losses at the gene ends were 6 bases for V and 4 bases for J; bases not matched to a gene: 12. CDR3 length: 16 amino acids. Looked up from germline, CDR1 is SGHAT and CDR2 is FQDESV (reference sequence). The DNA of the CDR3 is TGTGCCAGCAGTCCCGGGACAGTGTCTAAATACAATGAGCAGTTCCTC. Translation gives CASSPGTVSKYNEQFL.

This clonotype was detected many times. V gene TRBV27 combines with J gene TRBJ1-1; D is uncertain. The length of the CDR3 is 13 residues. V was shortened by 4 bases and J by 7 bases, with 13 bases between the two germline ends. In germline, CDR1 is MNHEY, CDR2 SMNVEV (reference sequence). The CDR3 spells CASSSTSGLEAFF. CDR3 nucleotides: TGTGCCAGCAGTTCAACTTCAGGCCTTGAAGCTTTCTTT.

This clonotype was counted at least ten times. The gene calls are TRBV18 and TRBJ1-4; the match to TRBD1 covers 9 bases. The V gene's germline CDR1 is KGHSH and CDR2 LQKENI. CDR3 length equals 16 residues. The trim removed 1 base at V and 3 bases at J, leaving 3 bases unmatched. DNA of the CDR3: TGTGCCAGCTCACCACGGGGACAGGGAGCTAATGAAAAACTGTTTTTT. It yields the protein CASSPRGQGANEKLFF.

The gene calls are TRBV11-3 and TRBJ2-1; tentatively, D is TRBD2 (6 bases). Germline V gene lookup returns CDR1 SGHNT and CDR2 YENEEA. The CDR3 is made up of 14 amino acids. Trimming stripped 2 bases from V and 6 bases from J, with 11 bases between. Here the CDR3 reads CASSLRSGFNEQFF. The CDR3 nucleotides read TGTGCCAGCAGCTTAAGAAGCGGGTTCAATGAGCAGTTCTTC.

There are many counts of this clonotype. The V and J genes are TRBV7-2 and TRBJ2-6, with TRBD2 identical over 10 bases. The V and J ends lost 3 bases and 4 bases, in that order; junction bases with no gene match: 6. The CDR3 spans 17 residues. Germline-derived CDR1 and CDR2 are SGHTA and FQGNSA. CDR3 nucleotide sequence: TGTGCCAGCAGCTTTTCTAGCGGGAGTGTCGGGGCCAACGTCCTGACTTTC. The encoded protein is CASSFSSGSVGANVLTF. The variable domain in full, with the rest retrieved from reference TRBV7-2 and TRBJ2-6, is GAGVSQSPSNKVTEKGKDVELRCDPISGHTALYWYRQSLGQGLEFLIYFQGNSAPDKSGLPSDRFSAERTGGSVSTLTIQRTQQEDSAVYLCASSFSSGSVGANVLTFGAGSRLTVL.

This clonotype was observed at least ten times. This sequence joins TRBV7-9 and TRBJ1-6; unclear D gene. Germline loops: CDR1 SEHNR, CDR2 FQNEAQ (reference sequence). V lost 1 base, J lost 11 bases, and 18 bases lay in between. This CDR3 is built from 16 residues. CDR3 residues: CASSLDSGSIMPPLHF. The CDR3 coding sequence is TGTGCCAGCAGCTTAGACTCGGGGTCGATAATGCCACCCCTCCACTTT.

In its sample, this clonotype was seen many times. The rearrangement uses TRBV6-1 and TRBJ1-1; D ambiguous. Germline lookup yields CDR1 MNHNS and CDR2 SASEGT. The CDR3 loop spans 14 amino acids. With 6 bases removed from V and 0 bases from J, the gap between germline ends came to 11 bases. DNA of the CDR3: TGTGCCAGCAGCGGACTGACTGTGAACACTGAAGCTTTCTTT. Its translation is CASSGLTVNTEAFF.

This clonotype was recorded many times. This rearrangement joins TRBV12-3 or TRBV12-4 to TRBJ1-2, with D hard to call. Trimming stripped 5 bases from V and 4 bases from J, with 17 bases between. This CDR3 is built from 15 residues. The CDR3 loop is CASSAEQAIIYGYTF. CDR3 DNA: TGTGCCAGCAGTGCCGAGCAGGCTATAATCTATGGCTACACCTTC.

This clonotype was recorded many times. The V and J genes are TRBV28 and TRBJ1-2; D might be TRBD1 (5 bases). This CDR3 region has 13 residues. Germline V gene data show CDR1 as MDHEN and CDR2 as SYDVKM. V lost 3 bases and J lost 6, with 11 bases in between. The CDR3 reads CASSFEGNDGYTF. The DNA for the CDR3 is TGTGCCAGCAGTTTCGAGGGGAACGATGGCTACACCTTC.

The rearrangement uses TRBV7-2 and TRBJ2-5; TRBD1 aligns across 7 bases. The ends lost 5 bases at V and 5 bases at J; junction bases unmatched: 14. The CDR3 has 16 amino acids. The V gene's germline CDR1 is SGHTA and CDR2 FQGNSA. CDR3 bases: TGTGCCAGCAGCCGACCGGGACAGCTTAACCTGGAGACCCAGTACTTC. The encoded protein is CASSRPGQLNLETQYF. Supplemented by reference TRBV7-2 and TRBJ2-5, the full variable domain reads GAGVSQSPSNKVTEKGKDVELRCDPISGHTALYWYRQSLGQGLEFLIYFQGNSAPDKSGLPSDRFSAERTGGSVSTLTIQRTQQEDSAVYLCASSRPGQLNLETQYFGPGTRLLVL.

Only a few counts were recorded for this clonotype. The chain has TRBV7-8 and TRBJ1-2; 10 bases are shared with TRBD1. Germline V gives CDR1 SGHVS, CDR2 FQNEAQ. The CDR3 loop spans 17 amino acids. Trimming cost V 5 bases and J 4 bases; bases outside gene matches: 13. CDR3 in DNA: TGTGCCAGCAGCCAACAGGCCGGGACAGGGGTTTCCTATGGCTACACCTTC. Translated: CASSQQAGTGVSYGYTF. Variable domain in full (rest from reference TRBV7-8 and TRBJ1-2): GAGVSQSPRYKVAKRGQDVALRCDPISGHVSLFWYQQALGQGPEFLTYFQNEAQLDKSGLPSDRFFAERPEGSVSTLKIQRTQQEDSAVYLCASSQQAGTGVSYGYTFGSGTRLTVV.

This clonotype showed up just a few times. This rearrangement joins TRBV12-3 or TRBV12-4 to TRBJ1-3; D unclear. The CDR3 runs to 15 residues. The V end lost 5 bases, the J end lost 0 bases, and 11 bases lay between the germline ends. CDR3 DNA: TGTGCCAGCAGTCTGCCTGGGGTCTCTGGAAACACCATATATTTT. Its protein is CASSLPGVSGNTIYF.

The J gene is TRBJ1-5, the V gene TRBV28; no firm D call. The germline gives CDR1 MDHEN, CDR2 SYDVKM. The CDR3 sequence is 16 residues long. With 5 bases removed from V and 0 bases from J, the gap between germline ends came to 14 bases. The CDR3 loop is CASSERPDYSNQPQHF. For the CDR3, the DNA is TGTGCCAGCAGTGAGCGCCCCGATTATAGCAATCAGCCCCAGCATTTT.